Presented here are 8 T cell receptor beta chains from one specimen sequenced in a study of beta chain features in type 1 diabetes. Expressed TCRB transcripts were sequenced, since all the RNA that had been isolated was reverse transcribed. Sequencing was performed with immunoSEQ multiplex PCR; in TCRdb, only in-frame clones are kept and a portion is missing. The table includes hundreds of thousands of clones, approximately 15% detected once. The sequencing input was naive CD4+ T cells from blood. The receptors originated from a man under 40 in good health.

This clone was counted a few times. V gene TRBV29-1 combines with J gene TRBJ2-5; D remains unclear. This CDR3 contains 13 residues. The V gene lost 1 base and the J gene lost 6 bases, with 12 bases spanning the gap. The germline gives CDR1 SQVTM, CDR2 ANQGSEA. The CDR3 DNA sequence: TGCAGCGTTGAAGCCGGATCTCTCAAGACCCAGTACTTC. It codes for CSVEAGSLKTQYF.

This clone came up many times. V usage is TRBV9 and J usage is TRBJ1-2, with D unclear. This CDR3 region has 11 residues. The V end was cut by 7 bases, the J end by 7 bases, with 11 bases between. The germline CDR1 and CDR2 sequences are SGDLS and YYNGEE. CDR3 coding DNA: TGTGCCAGCTACGGCGGTCGTGGCTACACCTTC. Translated, it gives CASYGGRGYTF.

The chain links TRBV20-1 to TRBJ1-1; D remains unclear. There are 11 residues in the CDR3. The V gene's germline CDR1 is DFQATT and CDR2 SNEGSKA (reference sequence). Trimming removed 7 bases at V and 6 bases at J, with 12 bases between. CDR3 protein: CSVRGIAEAFF. The CDR3 DNA reads TGCAGTGTCCGGGGTATTGCTGAAGCTTTCTTT.

V is TRBV7-6 and J is TRBJ2-4, with D possibly matching TRBD1 (6 bases). V lost 7 bases and J 2 bases, leaving 9 bases between the germline ends. CDR1 is SGHVS, CDR2 FNYEAQ, per germline. This CDR3 comprises 13 residues. The CDR3 DNA sequence: TGTGCCAGCATTAGGGGGACCAAAAACATTCAGTACTTC. Translating it yields CASIRGTKNIQYF.

This rearrangement joins TRBV4-3 to TRBJ1-6, with TRBD1 matching over 9 bases. V lost 1 base and J lost 7; bases outside the gene matches: 8. There are 17 residues in the CDR3. The germline CDR1 and CDR2 sequences are LGHNA and YSLEER. The CDR3 DNA is TGCGCCAGCAGCCAAGGTACCCGACAGGGGGGAAATTCACCCCTCCACTTT. This codes for CASSQGTRQGGNSPLHF.

This clone was detected a few times. CDR3 nucleotides: TGTGCCAGCAGCTCTCAAACTAGGAATCTTAATGATGAGCAGTTCTTC. Translating it yields CASSSQTRNLNDEQFF. The chain carries TRBV7-6 and TRBJ2-1; TRBD2 might be the D (5 bases). The CDR3 is 16 residues long. The germline V and J ends were trimmed by 4 bases and 8 bases, with 21 bases remaining between them. Looked up from germline, CDR1 is SGHVS and CDR2 is FNYEAQ. The full variable domain, rest sourced from reference TRBV7-6 and TRBJ2-1, is GAGVSQSPRYKVTKRGQDVALRCDPISGHVSLYWYRQALGQGPEFLTYFNYEAQQDKSGLPNDRFSAERPEGSISTLTIQRTEQRDSAMYRCASSSQTRNLNDEQFFGPGTRLTVL.

The rearrangement uses TRBV19 and TRBJ2-7; 10 bases fit TRBD2. CDR1 is LNHDA, CDR2 SQIVND, per germline (reference sequence). J was trimmed by 2 bases and V by 3 bases; bases with no gene match: 16. The CDR3 is made up of 19 amino acids. This CDR3 is CASSIILAGATFGAYEQYV. The CDR3 DNA sequence: TGTGCCAGTAGTATTATTCTAGCGGGAGCCACTTTTGGTGCCTACGAGCAGTACGTC.

The chain joins TRBV9 to TRBJ1-1, with 7 bases identical to TRBD1. Germline V gene data show CDR1 as SGDLS and CDR2 as YYNGEE. CDR3 size: 18 residues. With V trimmed by 3 bases and J by 1 base, 15 bases remained unmatched. The CDR3 DNA is TGTGCCAGCAGCGCCGTAAGGACCGATACAGGGGAGAACACTGAAGCTTTCTTT. Translation gives CASSAVRTDTGENTEAFF.